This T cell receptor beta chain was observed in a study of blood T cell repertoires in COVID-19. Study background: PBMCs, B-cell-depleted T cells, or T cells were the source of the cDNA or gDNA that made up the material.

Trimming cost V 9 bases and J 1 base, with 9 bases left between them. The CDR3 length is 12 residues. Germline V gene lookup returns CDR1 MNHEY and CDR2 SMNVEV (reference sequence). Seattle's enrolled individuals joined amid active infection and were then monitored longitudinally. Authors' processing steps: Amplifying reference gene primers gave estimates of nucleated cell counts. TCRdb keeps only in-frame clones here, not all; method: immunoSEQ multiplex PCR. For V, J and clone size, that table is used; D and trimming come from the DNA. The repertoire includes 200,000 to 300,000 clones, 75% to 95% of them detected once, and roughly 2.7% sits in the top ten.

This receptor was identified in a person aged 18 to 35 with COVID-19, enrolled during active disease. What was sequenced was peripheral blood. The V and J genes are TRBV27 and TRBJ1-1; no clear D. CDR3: CASGRPNTEAFF. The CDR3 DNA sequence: TGTGCCAGTGGGAGACCGAACACTGAAGCTTTCTTT.